This T cell receptor beta chain originates from a study of shared clonotypes between healthy human individuals. Turning to the study itself: CD4 naive and CD4 memory each took three plates per donor, while CD8 naive took two and CD8 memory one.

The table came from immunoSEQ multiplex PCR; TCRdb's copy has only in-frame clones and leaves some out. The repertoire consists of some 2,100,000 clones, with around 95% occurring once and the leading ten covering roughly 0.13%. V lost 6 bases and J 1 base, leaving 13 bases between the germline ends. The CDR3 spans 14 residues. The V gene's germline CDR1 is MNHEY and CDR2 SVGAGI. The receptor comes from a man between 18 and 35 years old in good health. The sample was naive CD4+ T cells sorted from blood. Sample subset: CD45RA+ positively selected. V gene TRBV6-5 combines with J gene TRBJ2-7; D may be TRBD2 (5 bases). CDR3 in amino acids: CASSRGLFSYEQYF. CDR3 DNA: TGTGCCAGCAGCCGAGGGCTTTTTTCCTACGAGCAGTACTTC.